The entry below describes one T cell receptor (beta chain). Germline values: CDR1 SGHTA, CDR2 FQGNSA. Deletions cut 5 bases from V and 8 bases from J, with 21 bases between. This CDR3 contains 15 residues. The record originates from a study of blood T cell repertoires in COVID-19. Methods used by the authors: By means of reference gene primer amplification, nucleated cell counts were estimated. Assay: immunoSEQ multiplex PCR; the TCRdb copy retains only in-frame clones and omits some. Clonal size and the V and J genes are those of that table, whereas D and trimming came from the DNA. The sample consists of almost 200,000 clones, about 90% of them appearing once.

The chain links TRBV7-2 to TRBJ1-2, with D possibly being TRBD1 (6 bases). The receptor's source is a woman aged 70-85 years with acute or convalescent COVID-19. The material sequenced was peripheral blood. CDR3 DNA: TGTGCCAGCAGCATCTCAGGGGACGCTTCGAGAGGCTACACCTTC. Its protein product is CASSISGDASRGYTF.